The clone carrying this TCR beta chain was picked up a small number of times. Isolated RNA was reverse transcribed into cDNA used as the sequencing template. The method was immunoSEQ multiplex PCR; TCRdb's version includes in-frame clones alone and lacks a portion of them. The table has 90,000 to 120,000 clones, 55% to 75% seen once. This sample was taken from a study of CD8+ T cells in alopecia areata. V lost 3 bases and J 7 bases, leaving 15 bases between the germline ends. This CDR3 spans 13 amino acids. From germline, CDR1 is SQVTM and CDR2 ANQGSEA. This TCR was recovered from a human donor in good health. The rearrangement uses TRBV29-1 and TRBJ1-2, with D hard to call. Sequencing used CD8+ T cells sorted from blood. The CDR3 nucleotides read TGCAGCGTTGAGTCCGCCTACGTGGGTGGCTACACCTTC. It codes for CSVESAYVGGYTF. The whole variable domain, remainder taken from reference TRBV29-1 and TRBJ1-2, is SAVISQKPSRDICQRGTSLTIQCQVDSQVTMMFWYRQQPGQSLTLIATANQGSEATYESGFVIDKFPISRPNLTFSTLTVSNMSPEDSSIYLCSVESAYVGGYTFGSGTRLTVV.